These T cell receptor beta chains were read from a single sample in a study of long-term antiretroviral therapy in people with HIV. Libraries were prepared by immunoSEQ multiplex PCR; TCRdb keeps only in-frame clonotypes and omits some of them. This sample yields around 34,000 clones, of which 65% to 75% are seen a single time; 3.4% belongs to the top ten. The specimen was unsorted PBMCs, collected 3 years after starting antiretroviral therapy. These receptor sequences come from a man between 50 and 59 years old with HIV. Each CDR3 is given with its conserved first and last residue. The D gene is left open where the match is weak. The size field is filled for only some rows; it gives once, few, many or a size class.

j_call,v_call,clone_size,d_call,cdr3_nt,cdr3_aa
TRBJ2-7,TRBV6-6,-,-,TGTGCCAGCAGTTACATGGCGACAGACTACGAGCAGTACTTC,CASSYMATDYEQYF
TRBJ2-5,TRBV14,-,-,TGTGCCAGCAGCCCGTTCGAGCAAGAGACCCAGTACTTC,CASSPFEQETQYF
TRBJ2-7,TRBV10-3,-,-,TGTGCCATCAGTCTCAGGGGCGACGAGCAGTACTTC,CAISLRGDEQYF
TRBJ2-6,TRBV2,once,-,TGTGCCAGCAGTCCAGGGGACTCTGGGGCCAACGTCCTGACTTTC,CASSPGDSGANVLTF
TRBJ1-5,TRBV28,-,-,TGTGCCACCTATGAGCCAGGGGCCAGCAATCAGCCCCAGCATTTT,CATYEPGASNQPQHF
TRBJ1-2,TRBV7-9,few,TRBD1,TGTGCCAGCAGCCTGGACAGGGACTATGGCTACACCTTC,CASSLDRDYGYTF
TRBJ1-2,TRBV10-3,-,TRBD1,TGTGCCATCAGTGAGTCGACAGGGGATGATAACTATGGCTACACCTTC,CAISESTGDDNYGYTF
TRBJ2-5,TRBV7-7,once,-,TGTGCTAGCAGCCCATCAATCTCCCTCAAGACCCAGTACTTC,CASSPSISLKTQYF
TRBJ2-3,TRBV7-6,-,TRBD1,TGTGCCAGCGGTCCCAGGACAGGTTTACGGGATACGCAGTATTTT,CASGPRTGLRDTQYF
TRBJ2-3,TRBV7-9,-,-,TGTGCCAGCAGCTTAACTATGACCACAGATACGCAGTATTTT,CASSLTMTTDTQYF
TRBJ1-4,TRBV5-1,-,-,TGCGCCAGCAGCTTGGATCCAGGGAATGAAAAACTGTTTTTT,CASSLDPGNEKLFF
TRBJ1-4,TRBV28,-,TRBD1,TGTGCCAGCGGTCGGGACAGGAGGGGTGAAAAACTGTTTTTT,CASGRDRRGEKLFF
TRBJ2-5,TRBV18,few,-,TGTGCCAGCTCACCAACGGACGCCTTAAGGACCCAGTACTTC,CASSPTDALRTQYF
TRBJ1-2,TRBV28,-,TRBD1,TGTGCCAGCATAGAAGGGGGGACAGGGGGCCTGTTTTATGGCTACACCTTC,CASIEGGTGGLFYGYTF
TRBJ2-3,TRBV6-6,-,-,TGTGCCAGCAGTTTTCGGTACGATAATCAGCCCCAGTATTTT,CASSFRYDNQPQYF
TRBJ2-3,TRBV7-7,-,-,TGTGCCAGCAGCCAGGACGGACCCACAGATACGCAGTATTTT,CASSQDGPTDTQYF
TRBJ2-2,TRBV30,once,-,TGTGCCTGGATTTGGGGCGTCAGGCAGAACACCGGGGAGCTGTTTTTT,CAWIWGVRQNTGELFF
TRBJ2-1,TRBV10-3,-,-,TGTGCCATCAAACCTACTGCGGGCCAGGTATACAATGAGCAGTTCTTC,CAIKPTAGQVYNEQFF
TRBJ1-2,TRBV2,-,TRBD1,TGTGCCAGCCAAAAAACCGTACAGGGGAATGGCTACACCTTC,CASQKTVQGNGYTF
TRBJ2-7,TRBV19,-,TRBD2,TGTGCCAGTAGTATGAGGACTAGCGCTAAGCAGTACTTC,CASSMRTSAKQYF
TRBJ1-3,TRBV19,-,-,TGTGCCAGTAGTATTGGCCGGTCCGACACCATATATTTT,CASSIGRSDTIYF
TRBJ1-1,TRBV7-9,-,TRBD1,TGTGCCAGCAGCCGCCTGACAGGGCCGGACACTGAAGCTTTCTTT,CASSRLTGPDTEAFF
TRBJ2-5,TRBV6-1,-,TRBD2,TGTGCCAGCAGTGAACTAGCGGGGGGGCAAGAGACCCAGTACTTC,CASSELAGGQETQYF
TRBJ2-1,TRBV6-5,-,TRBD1,TGTGCCAGCAGTTACGGGACAGCCTACAATGAGCAGTTCTTC,CASSYGTAYNEQFF
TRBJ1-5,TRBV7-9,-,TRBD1,TGTGCCAGCAGCCCCGGGACAGGGAATCAGCCCCAGCATTTT,CASSPGTGNQPQHF
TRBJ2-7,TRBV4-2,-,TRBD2,TGTGCCAGCAGCCCCCTAGCGGGAGACGAGCAGTACTTC,CASSPLAGDEQYF
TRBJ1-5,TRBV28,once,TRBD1,TGTGCCAGCAGGGGACCGGGACAGGGGAATCAGCCCCAGCATTTT,CASRGPGQGNQPQHF
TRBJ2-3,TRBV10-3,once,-,TGTGCCATCAGTGAGTGGCGGGCAGACACAGATACGCAGTATTTT,CAISEWRADTDTQYF
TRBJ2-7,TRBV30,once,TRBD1,TGTGCCTGGAGCCTGGGACAGGGTCGCCACGAGCAGTACTTC,CAWSLGQGRHEQYF
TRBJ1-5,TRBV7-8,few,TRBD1,TGTGCCAGCAGCCGCGAAACAGGGGGAAGTCAGCCCCAGCATTTT,CASSRETGGSQPQHF
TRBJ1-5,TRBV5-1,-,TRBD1,TGCGCCAGCAGCGCGGGACAGGGGAATCAGCCCCAGCATTTT,CASSAGQGNQPQHF
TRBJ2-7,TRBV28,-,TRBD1,TGTGCCAGCAGAGAGACCGGGACAGGGTCCTACGAGCAGTACTTC,CASRETGTGSYEQYF
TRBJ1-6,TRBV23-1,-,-,TGCGCCAGCAGTCAGGCAGGGGCCGGGTCTTTTGAGTCACCCCTCCACTTT,CASSQAGAGSFESPLHF
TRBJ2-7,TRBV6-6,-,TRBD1,TGTGCCAGCAGTTACCCGGGACAGGGGGCCTACGAGCAGTACTTC,CASSYPGQGAYEQYF
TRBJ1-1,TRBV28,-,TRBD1,TGTGCCAGCCTTAGGGACAGGACGATCACTGAAGCTTTCTTT,CASLRDRTITEAFF
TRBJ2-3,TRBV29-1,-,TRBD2,TGCAGCGACTTGACTAGCGGGAGGTCAGATACGCAGTATTTT,CSDLTSGRSDTQYF
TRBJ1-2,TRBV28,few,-,TGTGCCAGCAGCTTTTTGGGCTATGGCTACACCTTC,CASSFLGYGYTF
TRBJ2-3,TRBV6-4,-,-,TGTGCCAGCAGCGTGGAGTCCGGCGGGGGCACAGATACGCAGTATTTT,CASSVESGGGTDTQYF
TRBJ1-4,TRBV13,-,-,TGTGCCAGCAGCCCTCCCCACCAGGAGACTAATGAAAAACTGTTTTTT,CASSPPHQETNEKLFF
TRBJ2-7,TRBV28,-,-,TGTGCCAGCAGGCGTACAGGGAATAACGAGCAGTACTTC,CASRRTGNNEQYF
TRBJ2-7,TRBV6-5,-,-,TGTGCCAGCAGTTCTGGGACGGGGCGGGGCTCCTACGAGCAGTACTTC,CASSSGTGRGSYEQYF
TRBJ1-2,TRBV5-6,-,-,TGTGCCAGCAGCTTGCCCGTGGGAGCCTATGGCTACACCTTC,CASSLPVGAYGYTF
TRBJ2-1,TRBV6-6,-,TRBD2,TGTGCCAGCAGTTTCCAACCGGGACTAGCATACAATGAGCAGTTCTTC,CASSFQPGLAYNEQFF
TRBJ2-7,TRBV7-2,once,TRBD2,TGTGCCAGCAGCCGGACTAGCGGGGGGGCCTACGAGCAGTACTTC,CASSRTSGGAYEQYF